Sequencing of this T cell receptor beta chain was carried out in a study of cytotoxic CD8 clonotypes in ibrutinib-treated CLL. For the study at large: Average yields of about 260,000 productive templates and 94,082 productive rearrangements characterized the samples.

Genomic DNA in an amount of about 2 micrograms was extracted from cryopreserved PBMCs and used for the preparation of TCR beta libraries. Data came from immunoSEQ multiplex PCR; TCRdb stores just in-frame clones and leaves some out. The sample has over 70,000 clones; 79% are singletons. Germline assignment: CDR1 SEHNR and CDR2 FQNEAQ (reference sequence). This CDR3 has 13 residues. The germline V and J ends were trimmed by 5 bases and 6 bases, with 14 bases remaining between them. Study-level findings and limits: Public clonotypes, an uncommon group, contracted or remained stable on treatment. A rise in clonality was seen at ibrutinib response, and a fall back toward baseline was seen at progression.

Comment on this clone: Its cognate antigen is unknown.

The chain has TRBV7-9 and TRBJ2-7; D remains ambiguous. The sequence came from a human donor with chronic lymphocytic leukemia. This specimen consisted of PBMCs, obtained after 12 months of ibrutinib treatment. This CDR3 is CASSPDWGSEQYF. In DNA form, the CDR3 reads TGTGCCAGCAGCCCCGACTGGGGAAGCGAGCAGTACTTC.